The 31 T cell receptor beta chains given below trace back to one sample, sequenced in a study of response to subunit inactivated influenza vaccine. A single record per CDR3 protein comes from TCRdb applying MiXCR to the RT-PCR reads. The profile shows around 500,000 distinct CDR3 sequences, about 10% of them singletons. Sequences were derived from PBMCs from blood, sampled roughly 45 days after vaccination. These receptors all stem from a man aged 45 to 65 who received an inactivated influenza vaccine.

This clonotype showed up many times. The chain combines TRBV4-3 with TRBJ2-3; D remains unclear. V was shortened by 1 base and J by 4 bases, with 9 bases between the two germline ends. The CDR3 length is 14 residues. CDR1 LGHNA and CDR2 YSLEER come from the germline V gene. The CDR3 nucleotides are TGCGCCAGCAGCCAAGGCCCCTCTTCAGATACGCAGTATTTT. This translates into CASSQGPSSDTQYF.

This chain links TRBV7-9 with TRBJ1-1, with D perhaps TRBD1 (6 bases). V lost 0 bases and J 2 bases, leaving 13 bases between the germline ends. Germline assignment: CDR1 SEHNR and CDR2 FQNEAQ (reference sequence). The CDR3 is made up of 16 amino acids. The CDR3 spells CASSLAGTPENTEAFF. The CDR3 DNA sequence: TGTGCCAGCAGCTTAGCGGGGACACCAGAAAACACTGAAGCTTTCTTT.

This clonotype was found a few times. The CDR3 nucleotides are TGCAGCGCCGTCATAACAGGGGTCGGGGGCTACACCTTC. Translating it yields CSAVITGVGGYTF. The chain has TRBV29-1 and TRBJ1-2; 7 bases map to TRBD1. This CDR3 comprises 13 residues. V lost 7 bases to trimming and J lost 8 bases; unmatched junction nucleotides: 13. Germline V gives CDR1 SQVTM, CDR2 ANQGSEA.

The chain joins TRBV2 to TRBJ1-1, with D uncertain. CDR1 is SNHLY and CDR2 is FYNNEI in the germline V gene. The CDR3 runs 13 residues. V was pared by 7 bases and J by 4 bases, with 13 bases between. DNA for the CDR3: TGTGCCAGCAACTGGAACTTGGTCACTGAAGCTTTCTTT. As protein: CASNWNLVTEAFF.

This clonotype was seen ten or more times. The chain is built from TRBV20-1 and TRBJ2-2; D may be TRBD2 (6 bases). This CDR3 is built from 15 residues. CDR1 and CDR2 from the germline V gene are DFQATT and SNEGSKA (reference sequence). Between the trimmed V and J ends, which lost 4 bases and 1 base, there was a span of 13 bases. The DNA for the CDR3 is TGCAGTGCTACCTCGGGTAGCGGGAACACCGGGGAGCTGTTTTTT. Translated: CSATSGSGNTGELFF.

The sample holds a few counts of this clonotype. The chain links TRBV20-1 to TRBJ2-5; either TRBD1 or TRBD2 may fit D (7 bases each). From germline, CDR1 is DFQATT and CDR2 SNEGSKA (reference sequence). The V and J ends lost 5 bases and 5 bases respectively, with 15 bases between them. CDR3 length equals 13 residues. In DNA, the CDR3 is TGCAGTGCTCCCCCAGGGGGGGTGGAGACCCAGTACTTC. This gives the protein CSAPPGGVETQYF.

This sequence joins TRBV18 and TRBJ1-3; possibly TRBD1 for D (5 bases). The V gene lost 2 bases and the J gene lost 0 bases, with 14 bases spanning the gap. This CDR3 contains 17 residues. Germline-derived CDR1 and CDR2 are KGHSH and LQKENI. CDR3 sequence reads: CASSPASLRGSGNTIYF. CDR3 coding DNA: TGTGCCAGCTCACCAGCGTCGTTGAGGGGCTCTGGAAACACCATATATTTT.

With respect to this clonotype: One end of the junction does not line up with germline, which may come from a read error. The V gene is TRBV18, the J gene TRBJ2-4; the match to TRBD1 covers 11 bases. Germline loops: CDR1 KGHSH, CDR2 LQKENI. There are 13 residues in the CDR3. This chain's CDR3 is CASSGQGANTQYF. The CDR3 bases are TGTGCCAGCTCCGGACAGGGGGCCAACACTCAGTACTTC.

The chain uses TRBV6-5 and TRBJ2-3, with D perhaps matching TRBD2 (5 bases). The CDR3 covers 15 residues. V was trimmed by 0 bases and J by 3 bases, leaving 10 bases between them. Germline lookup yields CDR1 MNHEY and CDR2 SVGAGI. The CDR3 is CASSYSAGGTDTQYF. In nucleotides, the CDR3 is TGTGCCAGCAGTTACTCGGCGGGCGGTACAGATACGCAGTATTTT.

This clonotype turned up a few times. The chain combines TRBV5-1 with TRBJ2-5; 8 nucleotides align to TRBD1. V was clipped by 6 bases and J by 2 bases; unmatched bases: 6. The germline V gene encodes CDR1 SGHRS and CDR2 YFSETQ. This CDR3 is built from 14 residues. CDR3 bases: TGCGCCAGCACCCGGACAGGGAGGCAAGAGACCCAGTACTTC. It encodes CASTRTGRQETQYF.

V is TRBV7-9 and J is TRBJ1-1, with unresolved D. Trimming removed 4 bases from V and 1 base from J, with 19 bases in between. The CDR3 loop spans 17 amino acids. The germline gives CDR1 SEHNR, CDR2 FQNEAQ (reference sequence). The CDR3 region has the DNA TGTGCCAGCAGCTCATTGACATGGCGGGGATCGAACACTGAAGCTTTCTTT. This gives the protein CASSSLTWRGSNTEAFF.

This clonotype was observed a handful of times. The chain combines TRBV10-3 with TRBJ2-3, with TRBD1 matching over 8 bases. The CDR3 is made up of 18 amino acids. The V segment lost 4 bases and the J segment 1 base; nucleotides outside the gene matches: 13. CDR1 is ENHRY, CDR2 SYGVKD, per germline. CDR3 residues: CAISGGVRTGHRTDTQYF. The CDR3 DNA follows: TGTGCCATCAGTGGAGGGGTTCGGACAGGGCACCGCACAGATACGCAGTATTTT.

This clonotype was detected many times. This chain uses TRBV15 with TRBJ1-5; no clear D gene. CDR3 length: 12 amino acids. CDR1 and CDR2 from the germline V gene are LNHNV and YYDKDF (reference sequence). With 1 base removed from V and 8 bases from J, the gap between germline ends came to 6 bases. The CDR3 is CATSRVREPQHF. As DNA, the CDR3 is TGTGCCACCAGCAGAGTACGTGAGCCCCAGCATTTT.

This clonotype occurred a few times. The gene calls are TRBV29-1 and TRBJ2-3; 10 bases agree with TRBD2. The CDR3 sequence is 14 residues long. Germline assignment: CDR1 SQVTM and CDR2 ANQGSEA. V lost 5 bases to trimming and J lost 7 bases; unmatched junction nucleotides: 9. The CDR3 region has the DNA TGCAGCGTTCCCCAGCGGGGGGGCGTAAATACGCAGTATTTT. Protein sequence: CSVPQRGGVNTQYF.

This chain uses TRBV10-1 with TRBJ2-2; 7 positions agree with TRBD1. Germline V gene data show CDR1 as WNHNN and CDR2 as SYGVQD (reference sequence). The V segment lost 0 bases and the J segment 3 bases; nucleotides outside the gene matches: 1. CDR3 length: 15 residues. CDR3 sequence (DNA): TGCGCCAGCAGTGAGTCAAGGGGGCACACCGGGGAGCTGTTTTTT. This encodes CASSESRGHTGELFF.

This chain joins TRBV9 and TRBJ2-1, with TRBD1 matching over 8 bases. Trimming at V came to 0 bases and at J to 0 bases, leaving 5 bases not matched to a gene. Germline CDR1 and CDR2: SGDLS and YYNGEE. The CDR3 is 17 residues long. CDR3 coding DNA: TGTGCCAGCAGCGTAGCTACAGGGGGGAGCTCCTACAATGAGCAGTTCTTC. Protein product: CASSVATGGSSYNEQFF.

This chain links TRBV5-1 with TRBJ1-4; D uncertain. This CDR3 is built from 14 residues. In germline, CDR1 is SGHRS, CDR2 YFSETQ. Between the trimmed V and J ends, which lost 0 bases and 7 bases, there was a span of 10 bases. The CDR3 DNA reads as TGCGCCAGCAGCTTGGTTGGCCAAGGTGAAAAACTGTTTTTT. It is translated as CASSLVGQGEKLFF.

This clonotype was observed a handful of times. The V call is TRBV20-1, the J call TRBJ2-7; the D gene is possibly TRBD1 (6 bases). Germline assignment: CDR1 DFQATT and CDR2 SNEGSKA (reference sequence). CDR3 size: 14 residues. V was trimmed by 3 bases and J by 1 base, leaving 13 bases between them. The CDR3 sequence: CSARRGRGSYEQYF. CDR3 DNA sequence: TGCAGTGCTAGGCGTGGCAGGGGATCCTACGAGCAGTACTTC.

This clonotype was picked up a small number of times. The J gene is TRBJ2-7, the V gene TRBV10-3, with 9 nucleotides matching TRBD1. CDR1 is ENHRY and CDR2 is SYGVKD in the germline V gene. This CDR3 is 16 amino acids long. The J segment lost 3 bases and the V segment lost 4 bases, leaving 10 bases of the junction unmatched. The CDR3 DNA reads TGTGCCATCAGTGTTGTAACCGGGACAGGGAACTACGAGCAGTACTTC. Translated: CAISVVTGTGNYEQYF.

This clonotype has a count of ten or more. In DNA, the CDR3 is TGCGCCAGCAGCCCGGTGGCTGACACTGAAGCTTTCTTT. This gives the protein CASSPVADTEAFF. The chain uses TRBV5-1 and TRBJ1-1; D remains unclear. Trimming pared 4 bases from V and 3 bases from J, leaving 10 bases between. The CDR3 contains 13 residues. Looked up from germline, CDR1 is SGHRS and CDR2 is YFSETQ.

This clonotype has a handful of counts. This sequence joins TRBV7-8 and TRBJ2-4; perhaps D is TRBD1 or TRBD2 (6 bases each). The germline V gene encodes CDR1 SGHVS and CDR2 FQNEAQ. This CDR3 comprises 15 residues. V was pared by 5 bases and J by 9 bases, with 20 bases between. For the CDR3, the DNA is TGTGCCAGCAGCGGGGCGGGACACCCAATTGGCATTCAGTACTTC. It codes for CASSGAGHPIGIQYF.

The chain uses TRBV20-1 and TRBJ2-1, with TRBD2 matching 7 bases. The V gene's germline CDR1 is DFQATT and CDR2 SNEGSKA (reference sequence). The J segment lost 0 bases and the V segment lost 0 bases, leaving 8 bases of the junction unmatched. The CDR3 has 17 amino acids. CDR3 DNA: TGCAGTGCTAGAGACCTTCTAGCGGAGCGCTCCTACAATGAGCAGTTCTTC. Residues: CSARDLLAERSYNEQFF.

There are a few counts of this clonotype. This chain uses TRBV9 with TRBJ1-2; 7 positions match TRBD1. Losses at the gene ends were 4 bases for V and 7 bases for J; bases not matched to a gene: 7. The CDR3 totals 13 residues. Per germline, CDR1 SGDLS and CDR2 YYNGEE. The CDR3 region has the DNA TGTGCCAGCAGCTCAAACAGGGGAGGTGGCTACACCTTC. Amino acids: CASSSNRGGGYTF.

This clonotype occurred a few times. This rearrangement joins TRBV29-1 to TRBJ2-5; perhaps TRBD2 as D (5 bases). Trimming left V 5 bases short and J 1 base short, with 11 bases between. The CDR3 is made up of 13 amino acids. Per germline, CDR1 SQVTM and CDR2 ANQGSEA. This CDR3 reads CSVLSGSQETQYF. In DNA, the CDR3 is TGCAGCGTTTTAAGCGGAAGCCAAGAGACCCAGTACTTC.

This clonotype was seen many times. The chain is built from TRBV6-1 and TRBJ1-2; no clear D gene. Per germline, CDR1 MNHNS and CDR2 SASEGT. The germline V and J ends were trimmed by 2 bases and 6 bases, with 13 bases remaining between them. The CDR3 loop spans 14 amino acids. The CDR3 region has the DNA TGTGCCAGCAGTGAAAGGTCGGCCAGCGATGGCTACACCTTC. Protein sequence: CASSERSASDGYTF.

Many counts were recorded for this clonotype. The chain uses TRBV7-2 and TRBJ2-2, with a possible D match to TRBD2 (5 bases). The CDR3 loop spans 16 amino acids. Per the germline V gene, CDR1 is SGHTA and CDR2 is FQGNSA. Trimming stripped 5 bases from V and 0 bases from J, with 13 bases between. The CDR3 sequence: CASSLRRLTNTGELFF. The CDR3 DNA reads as TGTGCCAGCAGCCTCCGCAGACTAACGAACACCGGGGAGCTGTTTTTT.

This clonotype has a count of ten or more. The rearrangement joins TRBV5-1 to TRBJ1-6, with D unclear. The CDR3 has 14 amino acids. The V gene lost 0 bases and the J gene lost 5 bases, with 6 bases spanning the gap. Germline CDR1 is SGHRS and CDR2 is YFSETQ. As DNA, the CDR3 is TGCGCCAGCAGCTTGGGAAATCATAATTCACCCCTCCACTTT. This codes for CASSLGNHNSPLHF.

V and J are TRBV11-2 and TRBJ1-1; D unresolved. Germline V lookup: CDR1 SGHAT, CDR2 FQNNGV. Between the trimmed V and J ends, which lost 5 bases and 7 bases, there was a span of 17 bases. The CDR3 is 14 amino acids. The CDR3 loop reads CASSAVGYSHEAFF. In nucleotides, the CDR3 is TGTGCCAGCAGCGCAGTGGGATATTCCCATGAAGCTTTCTTT.

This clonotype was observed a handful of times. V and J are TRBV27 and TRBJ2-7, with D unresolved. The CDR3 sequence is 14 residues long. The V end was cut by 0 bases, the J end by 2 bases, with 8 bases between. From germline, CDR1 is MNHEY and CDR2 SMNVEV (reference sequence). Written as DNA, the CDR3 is TGTGCCAGCAGTTTATCTTGGGGAACCTACGAGCAGTACTTC. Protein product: CASSLSWGTYEQYF.

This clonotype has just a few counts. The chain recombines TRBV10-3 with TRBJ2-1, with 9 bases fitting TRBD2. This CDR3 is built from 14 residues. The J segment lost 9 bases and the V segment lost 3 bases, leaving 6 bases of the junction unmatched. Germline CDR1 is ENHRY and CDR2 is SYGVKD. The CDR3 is CAISEGGRAGEQFF. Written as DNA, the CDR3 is TGTGCCATCAGTGAAGGCGGGAGGGCGGGTGAGCAGTTCTTC.

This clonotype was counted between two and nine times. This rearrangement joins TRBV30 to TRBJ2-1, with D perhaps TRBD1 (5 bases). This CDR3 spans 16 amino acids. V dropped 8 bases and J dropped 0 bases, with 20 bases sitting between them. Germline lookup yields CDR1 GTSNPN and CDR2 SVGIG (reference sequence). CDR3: CASIRGTLGSYNEQFF. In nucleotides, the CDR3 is TGTGCCAGCATAAGGGGTACCCTGGGCTCCTACAATGAGCAGTTCTTC.